The T cell receptor beta chain under discussion was sequenced for a study of blood T cell repertoires in COVID-19. Overall study: Researchers got acute and convalescent COVID-19 samples from the United States, Italy and Spain. PBMCs, B-cell-depleted T cells, or T cells provided the cDNA or gDNA that made up the material.

Original analysis: Researchers report that nucleated cell counts were estimated from reference gene primer amplification. The method was immunoSEQ multiplex PCR; TCRdb's version includes in-frame clones alone and lacks a portion of them. The V and J calls and clone size are taken from that table; D and trimming were inferred from the DNA. The repertoire has 6,000 to 8,000 clones, about 84% of them found once; the top ten carry about a third. The CDR3 spans 13 residues. Looked up from germline, CDR1 is MNHEY and CDR2 is SVGAGI. The V gene end was trimmed by 8 bases and the J gene end by 2 bases; junction bases not matched to a gene: 6.

The chain couples TRBV6-5 to TRBJ2-7, with 7 bases identical to TRBD1. The TCR originated in a human donor in a cohort sampled during active COVID-19. The sequenced material came from peripheral blood. The chain's CDR3 is CASGQEPTYEQYF. CDR3 sequence (DNA): TGTGCCAGCGGACAGGAACCAACCTACGAGCAGTACTTC.